This T cell receptor (beta chain) was identified during a study of blood T cell repertoires in COVID-19. Under the authors' procedure: Researchers report that nucleated cell counts were estimated from reference gene primer amplification. Produced via immunoSEQ multiplex PCR; TCRdb's table is partial and in-frame only. V and J calls plus clone size are reproduced from that table; the DNA served to infer D and trimming. Here the sample spans approximately 110,000 clones, 70% to 75% being singletons. This clone has more than one count but fewer than ten. The germline gives CDR1 SGHVS, CDR2 FQNEAQ. CDR3 size: 16 residues. V was pared by 2 bases and J by 4 bases, with 9 bases of the junction left unmatched. Enrolled during active infection, Seattle patients were then followed longitudinally.

V and J are TRBV7-8 and TRBJ1-2; 8 bases line up with TRBD1. The receptor was isolated from a man at least 80 years old with COVID-19, enrolled during active disease. The sequenced material came from peripheral blood. The CDR3 protein is CASSLYPIRGPYGYTF. For the CDR3, the DNA is TGTGCCAGCAGCTTATACCCCATCAGGGGGCCCTATGGCTACACCTTC.